The clone carrying this TCR beta chain was seen only a few times. Antigen unknown. Germline loops: CDR1 SGDLS, CDR2 YYNGEE. The V end lost 5 bases, the J end lost 2 bases, and 15 bases lay between the germline ends. The CDR3 length is 15 residues. With a J-beta primer mix and a sample-barcoded 5' primer, a second PCR ran about 7 to 12 cycles. TCRdb passed the 5' RACE reads through MiXCR, listing each CDR3 protein once. There are over 1,200,000 distinct CDR3 sequences in the sample; almost 60% occur only once, and 6.5% to 8% lies in the top ten. The source of the sample is a study of blood T cells in healthy people across ages. General study points: Without sorted subsets, naive and antigen-experienced compartments could not be conclusively compared.

What was sequenced was blood. This TCR came from a man aged 18 to 29 in good health. V is TRBV9 and J is TRBJ2-3; either TRBD1 or TRBD2 may fit D (6 bases each). In nucleotides, the CDR3 is TGTGCCAGCAGTGCGATCGGGGGACACACAGATACGCAGTATTTT. Translated: CASSAIGGHTDTQYF. Combining the CDR3 with reference TRBV9 and TRBJ2-3 gives the whole variable domain DSGVTQTPKHLITATGQRVTLRCSPRSGDLSVYWYQQSLDQGLQFLIQYYNGEERAKGNILERFSAQQFPDLHSELNLSSLELGDSALYFCASSAIGGHTDTQYFGPGTRLTVL.